These 10 T cell receptor beta chains were all obtained from the same sample, sequenced in a study of response to subunit inactivated influenza vaccine. TCRdb independently ran MiXCR on the RT-PCR reads; one entry per CDR3 protein. The sample includes 710,000 or so distinct CDR3 sequences, 15% to 17% of them seen just once. The sample was PBMCs from blood, taken 11 to 12 days after vaccination. These receptors originate from a man aged 50-60 years who received an inactivated influenza vaccine.

The V call is TRBV27, the J call TRBJ2-7; either TRBD1 or TRBD2 may fit D (5 bases each). V lost 5 bases, J lost 3 bases, and 14 bases lay in between. CDR3 length: 14 residues. Germline V gene sequence: CDR1 MNHEY, CDR2 SMNVEV (reference sequence). The CDR3 sequence: CASSVPGRIYEQYF. CDR3 bases: TGTGCCAGCAGTGTCCCGGGACGTATCTACGAGCAGTACTTC.

The CDR3 coding sequence is TGCGCCAGCAGCCAACTCCCGACAGGTAGCTCCTACGAGCAGTACTTC. This translates into CASSQLPTGSSYEQYF. The J gene is TRBJ2-7, the V gene TRBV4-3; D might be TRBD1 (6 bases). This CDR3 contains 16 residues. Looked up from germline, CDR1 is LGHNA and CDR2 is YSLEER. V gave up 2 bases and J gave up 0 bases, with 14 bases separating them.

The genes are TRBV28 and TRBJ2-5, with D hard to call. Germline V gene data show CDR1 as MDHEN and CDR2 as SYDVKM. The CDR3 sequence is 13 residues long. Deletions cut 6 bases from V and 5 bases from J, with 13 bases between. CDR3 sequence: CASRLVRMETQYF. The CDR3 DNA is TGTGCCAGCAGGTTGGTACGAATGGAGACCCAGTACTTC.

This clonotype was found a few times. This chain uses TRBV7-9 with TRBJ2-1; a weak D match, TRBD1 (5 bases). The CDR3 is 15 residues long. The germline V gene encodes CDR1 SEHNR and CDR2 FQNEAQ (reference sequence). Trimming took off 1 base at V and 4 bases at J, with 11 bases between the two ends. The CDR3 bases are TGTGCCAGCAGCTTAGACAGGCGCCCATACAATGAGCAGTTCTTC. Its protein product is CASSLDRRPYNEQFF.

The table lists this clonotype with a few counts. The V and J genes are TRBV27 and TRBJ2-1; D possibly corresponds to TRBD1 (5 bases). The CDR3 is 15 residues long. Germline CDR1 reads MNHEY; CDR2 reads SMNVEV (reference sequence). The V end lost 6 bases, the J end lost 3 bases, and 15 bases lay between the germline ends. CDR3 bases: TGTGCCAGCAGCGGAAGGACATTCAACTACAATGAGCAGTTCTTC. Translating it yields CASSGRTFNYNEQFF.

The DNA for the CDR3 is TGCGCCAGCAGCTCTCAGCGGGGGGCCGATGAGCAGTTCTTC. Residues: CASSSQRGADEQFF. The chain joins TRBV5-1 to TRBJ2-1; 9 bases line up with TRBD2. The CDR3 covers 14 residues. Trimming took 3 bases from V and 8 from J; bases not matched to a gene: 6. Germline lookup yields CDR1 SGHRS and CDR2 YFSETQ.

This clonotype was seen a few times. The rearrangement joins TRBV7-9 to TRBJ1-1; 9 positions match TRBD1. CDR3 size: 15 residues. Per germline, CDR1 SEHNR and CDR2 FQNEAQ (reference sequence). The J segment lost 4 bases and the V segment lost 8 bases, leaving 11 bases of the junction unmatched. CDR3 sequence: CASGLYRDRATEAFF. The DNA for the CDR3 is TGTGCCAGCGGGTTGTACCGGGACAGGGCCACTGAAGCTTTCTTT.

The chain combines TRBV6-2 or TRBV6-3 with TRBJ2-1; 8 nucleotides match TRBD2. V was clipped by 3 bases and J by 9 bases; unmatched bases: 16. The germline gives CDR1 MNHEY, CDR2 SVGEGT. CDR3 size: 17 residues. DNA for the CDR3: TGTGCCAGCAGTTATACGGGGGGGACTAGGAGTTATGCTGAGCAGTTCTTC. Translating gives CASSYTGGTRSYAEQFF.

This clonotype was counted a few times. J is TRBJ2-2 and V is TRBV6-2 or TRBV6-3; D perhaps matches TRBD2 (6 bases). Per germline, CDR1 MNHEY and CDR2 SVGEGT. CDR3 length: 13 amino acids. The V and J ends lost 8 bases and 4 bases respectively, with 11 bases between them. This chain's CDR3 is CASEGRITGELFF. Here the CDR3 DNA reads TGTGCCAGCGAAGGGAGGATCACCGGGGAGCTGTTTTTT.

The chain joins TRBV20-1 to TRBJ1-2; tentatively, D is TRBD1 (5 bases). In germline, CDR1 is DFQATT, CDR2 SNEGSKA (reference sequence). CDR3 length equals 12 residues. The CDR3 sequence: CRLGVLRYGYTF. The CDR3 nucleotides read TGCAGGCTGGGGGTACTTCGCTATGGCTACACCTTC.